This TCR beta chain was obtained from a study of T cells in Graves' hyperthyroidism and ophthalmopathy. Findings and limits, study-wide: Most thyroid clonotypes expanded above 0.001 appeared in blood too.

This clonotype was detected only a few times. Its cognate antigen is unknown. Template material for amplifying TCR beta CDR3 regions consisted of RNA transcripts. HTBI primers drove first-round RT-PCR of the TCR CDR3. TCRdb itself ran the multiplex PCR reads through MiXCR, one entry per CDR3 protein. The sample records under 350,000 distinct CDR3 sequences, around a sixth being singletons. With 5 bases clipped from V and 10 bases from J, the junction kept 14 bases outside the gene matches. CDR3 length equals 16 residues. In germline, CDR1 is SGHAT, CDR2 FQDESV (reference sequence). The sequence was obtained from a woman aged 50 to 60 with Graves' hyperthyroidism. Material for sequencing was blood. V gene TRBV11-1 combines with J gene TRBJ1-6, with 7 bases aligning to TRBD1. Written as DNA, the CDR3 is TGTGCCAGCAGCCCGGGGGAAGGCAGGGGGGACTCACCCCTCCACTTT. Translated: CASSPGEGRGDSPLHF. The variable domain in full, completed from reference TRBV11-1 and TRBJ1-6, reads EAEVAQSPRYKITEKSQAVAFWCDPISGHATLYWYRQILGQGPELLVQFQDESVVDDSQLPKDRFSAERLKGVDSTLKIQPAELGDSAMYLCASSPGEGRGDSPLHFGNGTRLTVT.